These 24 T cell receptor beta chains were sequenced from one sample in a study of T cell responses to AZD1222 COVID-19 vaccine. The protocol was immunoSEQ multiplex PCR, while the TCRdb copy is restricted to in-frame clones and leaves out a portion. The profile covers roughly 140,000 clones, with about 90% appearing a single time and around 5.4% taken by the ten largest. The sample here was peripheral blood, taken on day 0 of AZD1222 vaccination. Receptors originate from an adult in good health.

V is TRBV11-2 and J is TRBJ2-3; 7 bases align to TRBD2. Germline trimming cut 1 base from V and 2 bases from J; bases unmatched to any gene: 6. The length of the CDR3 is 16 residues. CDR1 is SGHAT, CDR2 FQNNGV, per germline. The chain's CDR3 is CASSLGASGPTDTQYF. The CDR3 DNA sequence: TGTGCCAGCAGCTTAGGGGCTAGCGGACCCACAGATACGCAGTATTTT.

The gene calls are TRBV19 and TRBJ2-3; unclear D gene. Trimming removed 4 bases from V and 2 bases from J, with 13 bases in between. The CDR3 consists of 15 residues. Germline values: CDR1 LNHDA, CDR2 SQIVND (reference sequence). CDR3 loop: CASSSMGIPTDTQYF. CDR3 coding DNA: TGTGCCAGTAGTAGCATGGGGATTCCCACAGATACGCAGTATTTT.

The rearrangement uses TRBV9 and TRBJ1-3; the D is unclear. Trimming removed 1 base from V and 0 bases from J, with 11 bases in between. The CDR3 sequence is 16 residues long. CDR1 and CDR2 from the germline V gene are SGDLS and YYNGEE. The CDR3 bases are TGTGCCAGCAGCGTATCATCACGGCTCTCTGGAAACACCATATATTTT. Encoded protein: CASSVSSRLSGNTIYF.

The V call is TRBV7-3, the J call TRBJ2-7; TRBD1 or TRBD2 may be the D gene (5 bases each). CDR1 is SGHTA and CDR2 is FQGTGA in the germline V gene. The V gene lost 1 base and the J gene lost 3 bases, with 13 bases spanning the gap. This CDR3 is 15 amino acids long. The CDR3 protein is CASSLRGTRFYEQYF. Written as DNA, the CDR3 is TGTGCCAGCAGCTTAAGGGGGACGAGGTTCTACGAGCAGTACTTC.

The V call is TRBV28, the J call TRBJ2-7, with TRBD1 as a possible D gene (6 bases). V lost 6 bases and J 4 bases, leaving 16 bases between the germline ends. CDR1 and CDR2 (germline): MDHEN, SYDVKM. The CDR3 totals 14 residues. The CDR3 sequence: CASSPTGLTYEQYF. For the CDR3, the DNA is TGTGCCAGCAGCCCCACAGGGCTTACGTACGAGCAGTACTTC.

CDR3 in DNA: TGTGCCATCCCAACTAGCGGGGTACCTGACTACAATGAGCAGTTCTTC. This translates into CAIPTSGVPDYNEQFF. The rearrangement links TRBV10-3 to TRBJ2-1; 10 bases align to TRBD2. The germline V gene encodes CDR1 ENHRY and CDR2 SYGVKD. V shed 8 bases and J 3 bases; nucleotides not matched to a gene: 10. The length of the CDR3 is 16 residues.

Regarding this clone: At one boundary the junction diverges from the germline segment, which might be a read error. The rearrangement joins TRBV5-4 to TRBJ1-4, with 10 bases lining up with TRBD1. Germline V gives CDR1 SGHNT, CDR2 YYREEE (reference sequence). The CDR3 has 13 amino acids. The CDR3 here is CASSPMTGGDASF. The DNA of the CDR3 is TGTGCCAGCAGCCCCATGACAGGGGGCGATGCCTCTTTT.

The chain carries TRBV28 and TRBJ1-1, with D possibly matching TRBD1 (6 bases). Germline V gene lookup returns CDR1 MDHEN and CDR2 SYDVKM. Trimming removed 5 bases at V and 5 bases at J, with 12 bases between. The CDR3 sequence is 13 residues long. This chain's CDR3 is CASSGPGETEAFF. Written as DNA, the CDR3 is TGTGCCAGCAGTGGTCCAGGGGAAACTGAAGCTTTCTTT.

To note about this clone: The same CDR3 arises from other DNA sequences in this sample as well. The CDR3 region has the DNA TGTGCCAGCAGATTGAACACTGAAGCTTTCTTT. This sequence encodes CASRLNTEAFF. The V and J genes are TRBV28 and TRBJ1-1, with unresolved D. The CDR3 totals 11 residues. The V end was cut by 6 bases, the J end by 0 bases, with 2 bases between. From germline, CDR1 is MDHEN and CDR2 SYDVKM.

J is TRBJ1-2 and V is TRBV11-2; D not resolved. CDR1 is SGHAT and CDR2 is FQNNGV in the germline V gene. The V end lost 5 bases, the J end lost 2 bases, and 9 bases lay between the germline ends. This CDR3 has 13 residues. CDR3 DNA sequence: TGTGCCAGCAGCCCGACGTCAAACTATGGCTACACCTTC. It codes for CASSPTSNYGYTF.

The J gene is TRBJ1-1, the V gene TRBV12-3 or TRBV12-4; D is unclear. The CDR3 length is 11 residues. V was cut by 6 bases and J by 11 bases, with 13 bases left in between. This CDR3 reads CASSHGLVAFF. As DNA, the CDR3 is TGTGCCAGCAGCCACGGGTTGGTCGCTTTCTTT.

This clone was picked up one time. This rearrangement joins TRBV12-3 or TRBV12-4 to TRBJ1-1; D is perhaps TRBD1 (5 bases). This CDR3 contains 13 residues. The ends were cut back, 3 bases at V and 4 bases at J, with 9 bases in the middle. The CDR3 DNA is TGTGCCAGCAGTTTCGCGGGGGGCACTGAAGCTTTCTTT. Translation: CASSFAGGTEAFF.

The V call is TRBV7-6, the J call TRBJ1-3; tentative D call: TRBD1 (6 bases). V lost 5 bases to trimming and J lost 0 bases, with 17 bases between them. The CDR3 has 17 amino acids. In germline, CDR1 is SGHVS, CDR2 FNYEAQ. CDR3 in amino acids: CASSPGASVSSGNTIYF. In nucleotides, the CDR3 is TGTGCCAGCAGCCCGGGGGCATCCGTGAGCTCTGGAAACACCATATATTTT.

CDR3 coding DNA: TGTGCCAGCAGCGTCTTAGCGGGAGAGAACACCGGGGAGCTGTTTTTT. Amino acid sequence: CASSVLAGENTGELFF. V is TRBV9 and J is TRBJ2-2; 9 nucleotides line up with TRBD2. Germline V gives CDR1 SGDLS, CDR2 YYNGEE. With V trimmed by 2 bases and J by 1 base, 3 bases remained unmatched. This CDR3 has 16 residues.

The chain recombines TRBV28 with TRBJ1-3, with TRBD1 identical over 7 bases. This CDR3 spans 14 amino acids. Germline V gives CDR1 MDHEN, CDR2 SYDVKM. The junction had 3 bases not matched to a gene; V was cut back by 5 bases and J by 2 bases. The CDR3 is CASSRTGAGNTIYF. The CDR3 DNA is TGTGCCAGCAGTCGAACAGGGGCTGGAAACACCATATATTTT.

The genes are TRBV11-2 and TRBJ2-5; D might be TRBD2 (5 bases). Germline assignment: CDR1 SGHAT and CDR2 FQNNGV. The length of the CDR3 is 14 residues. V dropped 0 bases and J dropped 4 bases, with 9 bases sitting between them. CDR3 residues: CASSLDLRGETQYF. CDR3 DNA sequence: TGTGCCAGCAGCTTAGATCTCCGGGGAGAGACCCAGTACTTC. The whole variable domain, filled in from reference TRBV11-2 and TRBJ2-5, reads EAGVAQSPRYKIIEKRQSVAFWCNPISGHATLYWYQQILGQGPKLLIQFQNNGVVDDSQLPKDRFSAERLKGVDSTLKIQPAKLEDSAVYLCASSLDLRGETQYFGPGTRLLVL.

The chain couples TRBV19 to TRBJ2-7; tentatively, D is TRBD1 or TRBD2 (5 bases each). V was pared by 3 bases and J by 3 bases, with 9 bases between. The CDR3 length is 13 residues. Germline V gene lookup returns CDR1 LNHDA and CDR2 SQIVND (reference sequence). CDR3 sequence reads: CASSMGTHYEQYF. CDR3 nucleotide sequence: TGTGCCAGTAGTATGGGGACCCACTACGAGCAGTACTTC.

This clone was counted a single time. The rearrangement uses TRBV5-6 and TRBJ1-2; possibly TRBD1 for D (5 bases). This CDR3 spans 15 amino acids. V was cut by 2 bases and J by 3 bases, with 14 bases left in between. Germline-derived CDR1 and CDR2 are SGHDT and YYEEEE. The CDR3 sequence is CASSFWGRDDYGYTF. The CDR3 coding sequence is TGTGCCAGCAGCTTCTGGGGGAGGGATGACTATGGCTACACCTTC.

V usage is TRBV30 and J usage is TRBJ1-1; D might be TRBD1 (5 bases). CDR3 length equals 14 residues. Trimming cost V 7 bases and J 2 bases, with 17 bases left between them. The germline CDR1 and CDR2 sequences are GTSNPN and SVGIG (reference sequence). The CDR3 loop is CAYSPGHFNTEAFF. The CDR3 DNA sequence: TGTGCCTATTCACCCGGACACTTCAACACTGAAGCTTTCTTT.

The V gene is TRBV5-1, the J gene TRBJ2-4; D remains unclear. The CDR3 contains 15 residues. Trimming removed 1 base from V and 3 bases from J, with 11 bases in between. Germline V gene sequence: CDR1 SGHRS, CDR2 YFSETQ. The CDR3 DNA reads TGCGCCAGCAGCTTGCTTGGGTTGGACAAAAACATTCAGTACTTC. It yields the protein CASSLLGLDKNIQYF.

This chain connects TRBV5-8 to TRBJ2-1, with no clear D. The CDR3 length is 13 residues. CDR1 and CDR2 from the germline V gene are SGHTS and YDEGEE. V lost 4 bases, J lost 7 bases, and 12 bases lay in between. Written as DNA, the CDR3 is TGTGCCAGCAGCCCAATTCTTGCTAATGAGCAGTTCTTC. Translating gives CASSPILANEQFF. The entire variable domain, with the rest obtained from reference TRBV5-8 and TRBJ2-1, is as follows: EAGVTQSPTHLIKTRGQQATLRCSPISGHTSVYWYQQALGLGLQFLLWYDEGEERNRGNFPPRFSGRQFPNYSSELNVNALELEDSALYLCASSPILANEQFFGPGTRLTVL.

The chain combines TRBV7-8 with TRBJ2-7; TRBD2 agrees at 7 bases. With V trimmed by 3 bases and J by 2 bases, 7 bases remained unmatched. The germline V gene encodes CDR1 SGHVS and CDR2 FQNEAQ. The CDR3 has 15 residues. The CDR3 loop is CASSLDLAAPYEQYF. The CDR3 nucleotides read TGTGCCAGCAGCTTGGATCTAGCGGCCCCCTACGAGCAGTACTTC.

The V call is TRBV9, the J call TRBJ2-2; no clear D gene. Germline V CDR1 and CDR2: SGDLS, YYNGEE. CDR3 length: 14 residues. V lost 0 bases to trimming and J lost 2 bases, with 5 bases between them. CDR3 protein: CASSVGRNTGELFF. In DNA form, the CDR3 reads TGTGCCAGCAGCGTAGGTCGCAACACCGGGGAGCTGTTTTTT.

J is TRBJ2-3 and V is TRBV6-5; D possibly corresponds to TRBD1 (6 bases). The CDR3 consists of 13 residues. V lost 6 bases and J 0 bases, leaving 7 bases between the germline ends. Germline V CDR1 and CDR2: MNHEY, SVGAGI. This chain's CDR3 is CASRQGSTDTQYF. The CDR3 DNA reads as TGTGCCAGCAGACAGGGTAGCACAGATACGCAGTATTTT.